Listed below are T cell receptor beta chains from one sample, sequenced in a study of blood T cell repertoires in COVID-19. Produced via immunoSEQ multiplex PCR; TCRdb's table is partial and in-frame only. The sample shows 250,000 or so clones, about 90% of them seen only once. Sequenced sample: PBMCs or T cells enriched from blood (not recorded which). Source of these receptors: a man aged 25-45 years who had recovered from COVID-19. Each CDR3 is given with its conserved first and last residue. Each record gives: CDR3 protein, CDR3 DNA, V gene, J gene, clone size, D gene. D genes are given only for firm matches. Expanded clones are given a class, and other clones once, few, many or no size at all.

CASSRDRGNQPQHF	TGTGCCAGCAGCCGGGACAGAGGTAATCAGCCCCAGCATTTT	TRBV7-9	TRBJ1-5	once	TRBD1
CASKTTRDSTNEQFF	TGTGCCAGCAAAACTACAAGGGACAGTACAAATGAGCAGTTCTTC	TRBV2	TRBJ2-1	NA	TRBD1
CASTGTGVSQPQHF	TGTGCCAGCACCGGGACAGGGGTGAGTCAGCCCCAGCATTTT	TRBV6-5	TRBJ1-5	NA	TRBD1
CASSQEHIAGNYNEQFF	TGCGCCAGCAGCCAGGAACACATAGCGGGGAATTACAATGAGCAGTTCTTC	TRBV4-1	TRBJ2-1	NA	TRBD2
CASSQDVSGARRNTIYF	TGTGCCAGCAGCCAAGATGTTTCTGGGGCGCGAAGAAACACCATATATTTT	TRBV14	TRBJ1-3	NA	NA
CASSSTGGYGEQYF	TGTGCCAGTAGTAGTACTGGGGGGTACGGCGAGCAGTACTTC	TRBV19	TRBJ2-7	NA	NA
CASVTDRAWADTQYF	TGTGCCAGCGTCACGGACAGGGCTTGGGCAGATACGCAGTATTTT	TRBV6-5	TRBJ2-3	NA	TRBD1
CASSIGTYEQYF	TGTGCCAGTAGTATCGGGACCTACGAGCAGTACTTC	TRBV19	TRBJ2-7	once	NA
CASSRVYIIEHPNEQFF	TGCGCCAGCAGTCGCGTTTATATTATCGAGCACCCCAATGAGCAGTTCTTC	TRBV23-1	TRBJ2-1	NA	NA
CASSYDSVYGYTF	TGTGCCAGCAGTTACGATTCGGTATATGGCTACACCTTC	TRBV6-5	TRBJ1-2	NA	NA
CASSPRSSGGLGTDTQYF	TGTGCCAGCTCACCACGGTCGAGCGGGGGCCTAGGCACAGATACGCAGTATTTT	TRBV18	TRBJ2-3	NA	TRBD2
CASSVGPGTGGTDTIYF	TGTGCCAGCAGTGTGGGACCCGGGACAGGGGGCACGGACACCATATATTTT	TRBV6-1	TRBJ1-3	NA	TRBD1
CPSRHGYGGGSNQPQHF	TGCCCCAGCCGCCACGGATACGGGGGGGGCAGCAATCAGCCCCAGCATTTT	TRBV7-4	TRBJ1-5	NA	NA
CAWSLYEHTEAFF	TGTGCCTGGAGTCTGTATGAGCACACTGAAGCTTTCTTT	TRBV30	TRBJ1-1	NA	NA
CASSSQGGRSYIQYF	TGTGCCAGCAGCTCCCAGGGAGGGAGATCCTACATTCAGTACTTC	TRBV11-2	TRBJ2-4	once	TRBD2
CASSFQGASADTQYF	TGCGCCAGCAGCTTCCAGGGGGCGAGTGCAGATACGCAGTATTTT	TRBV5-1	TRBJ2-3	few	TRBD1
CASSQSTGGRISNQPQHF	TGCGCCAGCAGTCAATCGACTGGGGGCCGAATTAGCAATCAGCCCCAGCATTTT	TRBV23-1	TRBJ1-5	NA	NA
CASSLIVTVRRTGELFF	TGTGCCAGCAGTTTAATTGTGACAGTCAGGCGCACCGGGGAGCTGTTTTTT	TRBV27	TRBJ2-2	NA	NA
CASSYGLEAGELFF	TGTGCCAGCAGTTACGGACTAGAGGCCGGGGAGCTGTTTTTT	TRBV6-5	TRBJ2-2	few	TRBD2
CASSSGWTPTSGANVLTF	TGTGCCAGTAGTTCCGGCTGGACACCAACATCTGGGGCCAACGTCCTGACTTTC	TRBV19	TRBJ2-6	NA	NA
CASSRSYEQYF	TGTGCCAGCAGTCGCTCCTACGAGCAGTACTTC	TRBV3-1/TRBV3-2	TRBJ2-7	NA	NA
CAIRKDILAGELFF	TGTGCCATCAGGAAGGACATATTGGCCGGGGAGCTGTTTTTT	TRBV10-3	TRBJ2-2	NA	NA
CASSPSGAGYTF	TGTGCCAGCAGCCCTTCAGGGGCTGGCTACACCTTC	TRBV9	TRBJ1-2	NA	NA
CASSAEGAGGPAQYF	TGCGCCAGCAGCGCCGAGGGAGCGGGGGGGCCGGCGCAGTATTTT	TRBV5-1	TRBJ2-3	NA	TRBD2
CASSEHPGGLAVPYEQYF	TGTGCCAGCAGTGAACACCCGGGGGGACTAGCGGTCCCCTACGAGCAGTACTTC	TRBV2	TRBJ2-7	NA	TRBD2
CASSQDWGLNTGELFF	TGCGCCAGCAGCCAAGATTGGGGCTTGAACACCGGGGAGCTGTTTTTT	TRBV4-1	TRBJ2-2	NA	NA
CAWTRTATNYGYTF	TGTGCCTGGACGCGGACAGCGACTAACTATGGCTACACCTTC	TRBV30	TRBJ1-2	NA	NA
CASSVDGLAGEQFF	TGTGCCAGCAGCGTAGACGGACTAGCGGGGGAGCAGTTCTTC	TRBV9	TRBJ2-1	few	TRBD2
CASSQGLRWASGNTIYF	TGTGCCAGCAGCCAAGGGTTGCGATGGGCCTCTGGAAACACCATATATTTT	TRBV3-1/TRBV3-2	TRBJ1-3	once	NA
CASSQRTGNHNEQFF	TGTGCCAGCAGCCAAAGGACAGGCAACCACAATGAGCAGTTCTTC	TRBV7-2	TRBJ2-1	NA	TRBD1
CASSLVSTGRSTDTQYF	TGTGCCAGCAGCTTAGTCTCGACGGGGAGAAGCACAGATACGCAGTATTTT	TRBV7-2	TRBJ2-3	NA	NA
CASSKGRYTDTQYF	TGTGCCAGCAGCAAGGGGCGGTACACAGATACGCAGTATTTT	TRBV11-3	TRBJ2-3	NA	NA
CASAATSGSYEQYF	TGTGCCAGCGCGGCGACTAGCGGGAGTTACGAGCAGTACTTC	TRBV18	TRBJ2-7	NA	TRBD2
CASRTSGGAPREQYF	TGTGCCAGCCGCACTAGCGGGGGGGCGCCGCGGGAGCAGTACTTC	TRBV6-5	TRBJ2-7	NA	TRBD2
CASSRTQGADYEQYF	TGTGCCAGCAGCCGCACACAGGGGGCGGACTACGAGCAGTACTTC	TRBV11-2	TRBJ2-7	NA	TRBD1
CASGEGLAKNIQYF	TGTGCCAGCGGGGAGGGCCTAGCCAAAAACATTCAGTACTTC	TRBV2	TRBJ2-4	NA	TRBD2
CSVGQGEYGYTF	TGCAGCGTTGGACAGGGCGAATATGGCTACACCTTC	TRBV29-1	TRBJ1-2	NA	TRBD1
CASSRGTSGAYEQYF	TGTGCCAGTAGTAGAGGGACTAGCGGCGCCTACGAGCAGTACTTC	TRBV19	TRBJ2-7	NA	TRBD2
CATSDSTRGSNEQFF	TGTGCCACCAGTGATTCCACCCGGGGATCCAATGAGCAGTTCTTC	TRBV24-1	TRBJ2-1	NA	NA
CASSRGQGDTEAFF	TGTGCCAGCAGCCGGGGACAGGGGGACACTGAAGCTTTCTTT	TRBV14	TRBJ1-1	NA	TRBD1
CASSRTGGNGEQYF	TGTGCCAGTAGTCGGACAGGGGGGAACGGCGAGCAGTACTTC	TRBV19	TRBJ2-7	once	TRBD1